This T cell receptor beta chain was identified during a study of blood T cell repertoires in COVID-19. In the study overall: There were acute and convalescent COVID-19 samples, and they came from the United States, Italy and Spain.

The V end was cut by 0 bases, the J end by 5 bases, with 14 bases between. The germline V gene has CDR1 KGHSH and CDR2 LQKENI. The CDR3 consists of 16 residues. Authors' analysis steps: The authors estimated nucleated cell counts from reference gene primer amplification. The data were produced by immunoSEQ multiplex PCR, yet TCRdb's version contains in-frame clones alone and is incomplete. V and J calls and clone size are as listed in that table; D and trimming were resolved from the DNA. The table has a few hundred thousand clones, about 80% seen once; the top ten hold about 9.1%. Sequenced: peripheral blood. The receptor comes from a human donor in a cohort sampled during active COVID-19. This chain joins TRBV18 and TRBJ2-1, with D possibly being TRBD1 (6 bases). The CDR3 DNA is TGTGCCAGCTCACCACCGAATGCAGGGGTCCACAATGAGCAGTTCTTC. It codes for CASSPPNAGVHNEQFF.